One sample yielded the 2 T cell receptor beta chains listed below, sequenced in a study of sequential checkpoint blockade in melanoma. Sequencing used immunoSEQ multiplex PCR; TCRdb keeps in-frame clones, though not all of them. The sample holds several hundred clones, roughly 27% seen once. Specified treatment: randomized to nivolumab then ipilimumab (arm A) or the reverse (arm B). Sequenced here: tumor tissue (inferred from file names), sampled from a patient given nivolumab and ipilimumab in sequence. These receptors were collected from a human donor with melanoma.

The chain links TRBV15 to TRBJ2-1; TRBD1 matches 8 bases. V lost 0 bases to trimming and J lost 5 bases; unmatched junction nucleotides: 21. Germline CDR1 and CDR2: LNHNV and YYDKDF (reference sequence). The CDR3 runs 21 residues. The DNA for the CDR3 is TGTGCCACCAGCAGAGATTCCACCGGGACAGGATCACAGAGAAGGGACAATGAGCAGTTCTTC. Amino acids: CATSRDSTGTGSQRRDNEQFF.

This clone is labeled hyperexpanded. The chain carries TRBV15 and TRBJ1-4, with D unresolved. The germline V and J ends were trimmed by 1 base and 8 bases, with 14 bases remaining between them. There are 15 residues in the CDR3. Per germline, CDR1 LNHNV and CDR2 YYDKDF (reference sequence). The CDR3 DNA follows: TGTGCCACCAGCAGAGGACTCCCTAGTTTGGAAAAACTGTTTTTT. Translating it yields CATSRGLPSLEKLFF.